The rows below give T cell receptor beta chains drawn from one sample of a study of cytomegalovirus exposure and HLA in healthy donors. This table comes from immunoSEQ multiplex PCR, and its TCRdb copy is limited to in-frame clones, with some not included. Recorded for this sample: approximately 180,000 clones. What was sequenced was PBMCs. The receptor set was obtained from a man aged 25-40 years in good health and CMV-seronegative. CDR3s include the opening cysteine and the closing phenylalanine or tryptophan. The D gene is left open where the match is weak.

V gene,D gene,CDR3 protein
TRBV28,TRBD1,CASYTGTASGNTIYF
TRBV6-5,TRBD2,CASSYRAGGPDEQFF
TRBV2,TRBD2,CASILRGLADEQYF
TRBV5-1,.,CASSSDSFLGTQYF
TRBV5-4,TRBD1,CASSMPTGRNGYTF
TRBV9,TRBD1,CASTDRVSNTGELFF
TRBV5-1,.,CASSLAGTQGQETQYF
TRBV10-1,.,CASSPDTYEQYF
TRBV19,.,CASKSTSGSGELFF
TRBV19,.,CASSIDSVNQPQHF
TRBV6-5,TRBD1,CASSRTGASNEKLFF
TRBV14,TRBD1,CASSQGTGYGYTF
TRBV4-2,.,CASSQDGAGPYEQYF
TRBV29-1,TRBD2,CSVEAAGVGEQYF
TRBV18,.,CASSPRAGSSYNEQFF
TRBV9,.,CASSPITGPGNTIYF
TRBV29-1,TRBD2,CSGTAGARNHNEQFF
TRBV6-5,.,CASSRGQMNTEAFF
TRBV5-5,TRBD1,CASRTGTGASYEQYF
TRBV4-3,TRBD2,CASSQGSSGGVNTGELFF
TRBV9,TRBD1,CASSVEQGEDEKLFF
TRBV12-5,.,CASGLQFSYNSPLHF
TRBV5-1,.,CASSDPGDMRNTIYF
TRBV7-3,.,CASSSRDRQETQYF
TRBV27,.,CASTKGGGSYNEQFF
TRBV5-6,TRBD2,CASTTGLAIDTQYF
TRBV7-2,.,CASSFTGSFYGYTF
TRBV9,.,CASSEGGPSEQFF
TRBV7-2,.,CASRGPFGEKLFF